The 29 T cell receptor beta chains below come from one sample, sequenced in a study of blood T cell repertoires in COVID-19. Using immunoSEQ multiplex PCR, the repertoire was profiled, and TCRdb retains in-frame clones only, with some absent. In the table there are roughly 230,000 clones, about four fifths of which are singletons. Sequenced input: peripheral blood. Source of these receptors: a man aged 50 to 60 with active or convalescent COVID-19.

This clone was seen only a few times. The V call is TRBV23-1, the J call TRBJ2-2, with 7 bases matching TRBD1. TRBV23-1 is an ORF, with its function uncertain. Losses at the gene ends were 0 bases for V and 3 bases for J; bases not matched to a gene: 7. The CDR3 extends over 17 amino acids. CDR3 nucleotide sequence: TGCGCCAGCAGTCAATCCCCTGGACAGGATTACACCGGGGAGCTGTTTTTT. It codes for CASSQSPGQDYTGELFF.

The genes are TRBV28 and TRBJ1-1; weak D call: TRBD1 (5 bases). The V and J ends lost 6 bases and 5 bases respectively, with 16 bases between them. CDR3 size: 14 residues. Germline V gene data show CDR1 as MDHEN and CDR2 as SYDVKM. The CDR3 is CASRNPGAFTEAFF. Here the CDR3 DNA reads TGTGCCAGCAGAAACCCTGGGGCATTTACTGAAGCTTTCTTT. Full variable domain (remainder filled in from reference TRBV28 and TRBJ1-1): DVKVTQSSRYLVKRTGEKVFLECVQDMDHENMFWYRQDPGLGLRLIYFSYDVKMKEKGDIPEGYSVSREKKERFSLILESASTNQTSMYLCASRNPGAFTEAFFGQGTRLTVV.

V is TRBV4-1 and J is TRBJ1-5; a weak D match, TRBD1 (5 bases). The CDR3 sequence is 14 residues long. Trimming took 1 base from V and 6 from J, leaving 10 bases between them. The germline V gene has CDR1 MGHRA and CDR2 YSYEKL. This CDR3 reads CASSQGDWGQPQHF. The CDR3 bases are TGCGCCAGCAGCCAAGGGGACTGGGGTCAGCCCCAGCATTTT.

The chain combines TRBV7-8 with TRBJ1-4, with unresolved D. Germline values: CDR1 SGHVS, CDR2 FQNEAQ. The CDR3 spans 14 residues. V lost 6 bases and J 8 bases, leaving 16 bases between the germline ends. As DNA, the CDR3 is TGTGCCAGCAGTTACTTGGGCCTGGAAGAAAAACTGTTTTTT. It is translated as CASSYLGLEEKLFF.

The V gene is TRBV5-4, the J gene TRBJ1-1; D might be TRBD1 (6 bases). The CDR3 is 14 residues long. V lost 7 bases, J lost 2 bases, and 15 bases lay in between. The germline V gene encodes CDR1 SGHNT and CDR2 YYREEE (reference sequence). The CDR3 nucleotides read TGTGCCAGCCGGGAGCGGGGGCACAACACTGAAGCTTTCTTT. This codes for CASRERGHNTEAFF.

The rearrangement links TRBV5-1 to TRBJ2-1; possible D gene TRBD1, 8 bases. CDR3 length equals 14 residues. V lost 2 bases to trimming and J lost 5 bases, with 11 bases between them. CDR1 is SGHRS and CDR2 is YFSETQ in the germline V gene. CDR3 nucleotides: TGCGCCAGCAGCTTAACAGGGGGGGACAATGAGCAGTTCTTC. It translates to CASSLTGGDNEQFF.

The chain employs TRBV7-9 and TRBJ2-6, with D unclear. The germline V gene has CDR1 SEHNR and CDR2 FQNEAQ (reference sequence). The CDR3 covers 15 residues. Trimming cost V 6 bases and J 4 bases, with 13 bases left between them. This CDR3 reads CASRFSRSGANVLTF. For the CDR3, the DNA is TGTGCCAGCAGATTCTCCAGGTCCGGGGCCAACGTCCTGACTTTC.

The V call is TRBV9, the J call TRBJ1-1; D is uncertain. V was trimmed by 4 bases and J by 10 bases, leaving 17 bases between them. Germline V gene data show CDR1 as SGDLS and CDR2 as YYNGEE. This CDR3 comprises 13 residues. The CDR3 bases are TGTGCCAGCAGCCATGAAGAGGGCGGGAGAGCTTTCTTT. This gives the protein CASSHEEGGRAFF.

The rearrangement uses TRBV5-1 and TRBJ1-2; D gene uncertain. V was shortened by 0 bases and J by 0 bases, with 9 bases between the two germline ends. The CDR3 is 15 amino acids. Germline V lookup: CDR1 SGHRS, CDR2 YFSETQ. CDR3 in amino acids: CASSLEVGANYGYTF. The DNA for the CDR3 is TGCGCCAGCAGCTTGGAGGTCGGGGCTAACTATGGCTACACCTTC.

The chain joins TRBV6-5 to TRBJ1-1; D is ambiguous. Germline V CDR1 and CDR2: MNHEY, SVGAGI. V gave up 9 bases and J gave up 4 bases, with 9 bases separating them. The length of the CDR3 is 11 residues. CDR3 nucleotides: TGTGCCAGTAGAGGGCTCACTGAAGCTTTCTTT. Amino acid sequence: CASRGLTEAFF.

The DNA of the CDR3 is TGTGCCAGCAGCTTAGACGGGACAGGTATCACCGGGGAGCTGTTTTTT. Protein sequence: CASSLDGTGITGELFF. The V gene is TRBV7-7, the J gene TRBJ2-2; TRBD1 agrees at 8 bases. The CDR3 length is 16 residues. Germline CDR1 and CDR2: SSHAT and FNYEAQ (reference sequence). Germline trimming cut 1 base from V and 4 bases from J; bases unmatched to any gene: 5.

The chain links TRBV3-1 (or the pseudogene TRBV3-2) to TRBJ1-2, with D possibly being TRBD1 (5 bases). The V end lost 0 bases, the J end lost 4 bases, and 15 bases lay between the germline ends. The length of the CDR3 is 16 residues. In germline, CDR1 is LGHDT, CDR2 YNNKEL (reference sequence). The CDR3 DNA sequence: TGTGCCAGCAGCCAAGAAGCAGGGCCGATTTTCTATGGCTACACCTTC. It translates to CASSQEAGPIFYGYTF.

The genes are TRBV13 and TRBJ1-3, with D maybe TRBD1 (5 bases). The CDR3 runs 17 residues. The germline CDR1 and CDR2 sequences are PRHDT and FYEKMQ (reference sequence). The V gene lost 0 bases and the J gene lost 0 bases, with 12 bases spanning the gap. The CDR3 sequence is CASSLGRGSTSGNTIYF. Here the CDR3 DNA reads TGTGCCAGCAGCTTAGGGCGGGGCAGCACCTCTGGAAACACCATATATTTT. Using reference TRBV13 and TRBJ1-3 for the parts outside the CDR3, the full variable domain is AAGVIQSPRHLIKEKRETATLKCYPIPRHDTVYWYQQGPGQDPQFLISFYEKMQSDKGSIPDRFSAQQFSDYHSELNMSSLELGDSALYFCASSLGRGSTSGNTIYFGEGSWLTVV.

J is TRBJ2-3 and V is TRBV15, with 10 bases identical to TRBD2. Trimming removed 3 bases from V and 3 bases from J; junction bases left unmatched: 12. The CDR3 consists of 18 residues. CDR1 LNHNV and CDR2 YYDKDF come from the germline V gene (reference sequence). The CDR3 protein is CATSSPLPGLAKTDTQYF. The CDR3, as DNA: TGTGCCACCAGCAGTCCCCTACCGGGACTAGCGAAAACAGATACGCAGTATTTT.

The J gene is TRBJ2-1, the V gene TRBV28, with 14 nucleotides matching TRBD2. V was pared by 3 bases and J by 4 bases, with 14 bases of the junction left unmatched. The length of the CDR3 is 20 residues. Germline CDR1 and CDR2: MDHEN and SYDVKM. CDR3 bases: TGTGCCAGCAGTTTCGTTGGGGGACTAGCGGGGGCCGCGGCTTACAATGAGCAGTTCTTC. Residues: CASSFVGGLAGAAAYNEQFF.

This clone was counted only a few times. The chain links TRBV29-1 to TRBJ2-1, with D uncertain. Germline assignment: CDR1 SQVTM and CDR2 ANQGSEA. The CDR3 has 13 residues. V was trimmed by 0 bases and J by 2 bases, leaving 5 bases between them. CDR3 loop: CSVEEGTYNEQFF. In nucleotides, the CDR3 is TGCAGCGTTGAAGAGGGCACCTACAATGAGCAGTTCTTC.

This clone has only one observation. The chain links TRBV9 to TRBJ2-5; weak D call: TRBD1 (5 bases). CDR1 and CDR2 (germline): SGDLS, YYNGEE. The CDR3 consists of 15 residues. V lost 4 bases and J 2 bases, leaving 15 bases between the germline ends. CDR3 amino acids: CASSPRWGTQETQYF. CDR3 coding DNA: TGTGCCAGCAGCCCAAGATGGGGCACTCAAGAGACCCAGTACTTC.

V usage is TRBV4-1 and J usage is TRBJ2-5; 8 bases match TRBD2. This CDR3 has 15 amino acids. V lost 4 bases, J lost 4 bases, and 8 bases stayed unmatched. The germline V gene has CDR1 MGHRA and CDR2 YSYEKL. The CDR3 bases are TGCGCCAGCAGCCCCATTGGACTAGCCCCAGAGACCCAGTACTTC. Its translation is CASSPIGLAPETQYF.

The V call is TRBV7-9, the J call TRBJ1-2; D is unclear. The germline V gene has CDR1 SEHNR and CDR2 FQNEAQ (reference sequence). V shed 0 bases and J shed 2 bases, with 19 bases lying between them. This CDR3 contains 18 residues. DNA for the CDR3: TGTGCCAGCAGCTTAGCGCTCAGGCGCCTACAGACGAACTATGGCTACACCTTC. It specifies CASSLALRRLQTNYGYTF.

This chain connects TRBV6-5 to TRBJ1-1, with TRBD1 matching over 12 bases. V trimming: 7 bases; J trimming: 6 bases; junction bases outside the gene matches: 3. This CDR3 has 13 residues. CDR1 and CDR2 (germline): MNHEY, SVGAGI. DNA of the CDR3: TGTGCCAGCAAGGGGACAGGGGGCTCTGAAGCTTTCTTT. It encodes CASKGTGGSEAFF.

The rearrangement joins TRBV5-6 to TRBJ2-5; no clear D. Trimming left V 4 bases short and J 4 bases short, with 11 bases between. This CDR3 is built from 13 residues. CDR1 and CDR2 (germline): SGHDT, YYEEEE. CDR3 sequence reads: CASSGGLGETQYF. The CDR3 nucleotides read TGTGCCAGCAGCGGCGGTCTGGGAGAGACCCAGTACTTC.

J is TRBJ2-3 and V is TRBV20-1; a possible D gene is TRBD1 (5 bases). The CDR3 runs to 15 residues. The V and J ends lost 3 bases and 0 bases respectively, with 13 bases between them. The germline V gene has CDR1 DFQATT and CDR2 SNEGSKA (reference sequence). This CDR3 reads CSASLQETSTDTQYF. CDR3 sequence (DNA): TGCAGTGCTAGTCTACAGGAGACTAGCACAGATACGCAGTATTTT.

This clone was found once. V gene TRBV2 combines with J gene TRBJ1-1, with D possibly TRBD1 on 5 matching bases. V was cut by 2 bases and J by 4 bases, with 11 bases left in between. Germline values: CDR1 SNHLY, CDR2 FYNNEI. CDR3 size: 14 residues. The CDR3 bases are TGTGCCAGCAGTGAATGGGGGGGTGTCACTGAAGCTTTCTTT. Its protein product is CASSEWGGVTEAFF.

The rearrangement joins TRBV5-1 to TRBJ1-1, with D tentatively TRBD1 (6 bases). V lost 3 bases and J 3 bases, leaving 12 bases between the germline ends. CDR1 is SGHRS and CDR2 is YFSETQ in the germline V gene. The CDR3 totals 14 residues. The CDR3 loop is CASSSQGRDTEAFF. CDR3 bases: TGCGCCAGCAGCTCACAGGGAAGGGACACTGAAGCTTTCTTT.

The chain joins TRBV5-3 to TRBJ2-1; tentatively, D is TRBD2 (5 bases). TRBV5-3 counts as an open reading frame of uncertain function. The CDR3 is 15 residues long. Trimming shortened V by 1 base and J by 0 bases, and 8 bases separated the two germline ends. The CDR3 DNA reads as TGTGCCAGAAGCTTGAGAGGGAGCTCCTACAATGAGCAGTTCTTC. Translating it yields CARSLRGSSYNEQFF.

The V call is TRBV4-1, the J call TRBJ1-2; D may be TRBD1 (6 bases). Germline V gives CDR1 MGHRA, CDR2 YSYEKL. Trimming pared 1 base from V and 0 bases from J, leaving 6 bases between. The CDR3 length is 14 residues. This CDR3 reads CASSQGQANYGYTF. CDR3 bases: TGCGCCAGCAGCCAAGGACAGGCTAACTATGGCTACACCTTC.

J is TRBJ2-2 and V is TRBV3-1 (or the pseudogene TRBV3-2), with 7 bases identical to TRBD1. The germline CDR1 and CDR2 sequences are LGHDT and YNNKEL (reference sequence). The CDR3 spans 16 residues. J lost 7 bases, V lost 3 bases, and 11 bases had no gene match. The CDR3 loop is CASSHSVQGDGGELFF. CDR3 coding DNA: TGTGCCAGCAGCCATTCCGTCCAGGGGGATGGCGGGGAGCTGTTTTTT.

V gene TRBV2 combines with J gene TRBJ2-3; TRBD2 aligns across 7 bases. The ends lost 7 bases at V and 5 bases at J; junction bases unmatched: 3. The V gene's germline CDR1 is SNHLY and CDR2 FYNNEI. CDR3 length: 12 residues. DNA for the CDR3: TGTGCCAGCAAGGGAGGGATAGATACGCAGTATTTT. Protein: CASKGGIDTQYF.

The chain has TRBV5-4 and TRBJ2-1; 10 bases match TRBD1. Germline CDR1 reads SGHNT; CDR2 reads YYREEE (reference sequence). The length of the CDR3 is 14 residues. Unmatched junction bases numbered 8, after V lost 10 bases and J lost 4 bases. CDR3: CAATGDRGYNEQFF. CDR3 DNA sequence: TGTGCCGCCACGGGGGACAGGGGTTACAATGAGCAGTTCTTC.